This T cell receptor beta chain was profiled in a study of T cell responses to AZD1222 COVID-19 vaccine. Overall study findings and caveats: Two AZD1222 doses significantly raised spike-specific TCR breadth and depth over controls. Repertoires were obtained solely post-peak T cell response. Nearly half of spike-specific TCRs reportedly target unmutated variant regions. Baseline seropositivity occurred in only a handful of AZD1222 recipients.

In the case of this clone: Its target is not known.

The CDR3 has 15 amino acids. The J segment lost 2 bases and the V segment lost 4 bases, leaving 2 bases of the junction unmatched. Germline values: CDR1 SGHNT, CDR2 YYREEE (reference sequence). The data were produced by immunoSEQ multiplex PCR, yet TCRdb's version contains in-frame clones alone and is incomplete. The sample lists around 30,000 clones, roughly 90% occurring once. The receptor comes from an adult in good health. Sample: peripheral blood, taken on day 0 of AZD1222 vaccination. The chain combines TRBV5-4 with TRBJ2-3; the match to TRBD2 covers 12 bases. DNA for the CDR3: TGTGCCAGCAGCCTAGCGGGGGGGCTCACAGATACGCAGTATTTT. Protein: CASSLAGGLTDTQYF.